A single sample is the source of the 17 T cell receptor beta chains below, sequenced in a study of cytomegalovirus exposure and HLA in healthy donors. This PCR relied on a set of 60 Vbeta primers and 13 Jbeta primers. Some clones are missing from TCRdb's copy, which holds only in-frame ones; the method was immunoSEQ multiplex PCR. The listing records about 75,000 clones. The sequenced sample consisted of PBMCs. Every receptor here comes from a middle-aged man in good health and CMV-seronegative.

The V call is TRBV19, the J call TRBJ1-6; 12 bases line up with TRBD1. The CDR3 is 16 amino acids. Germline lookup yields CDR1 LNHDA and CDR2 SQIVND (reference sequence). The V gene end was trimmed by 7 bases and the J gene end by 9 bases; junction bases not matched to a gene: 10. CDR3 region: CASTLGQGATSSPLHF. The CDR3 DNA reads as TGTGCCAGTACCCTGGGACAGGGGGCGACTAGTTCACCCCTCCACTTT.

The chain employs TRBV2 and TRBJ2-7; 7 bases agree with TRBD1. Losses at the gene ends were 10 bases for V and 6 bases for J; bases not matched to a gene: 12. Germline V gene sequence: CDR1 SNHLY, CDR2 FYNNEI. This CDR3 is 13 amino acids long. The CDR3 DNA follows: TGTGCCACCGATGCGACAGGGTTGTTCGAGCAGTACTTC. Amino acid sequence: CATDATGLFEQYF.

J is TRBJ1-2 and V is TRBV30; 10 bases fit TRBD1. The CDR3 covers 12 residues. V lost 5 bases, J lost 8 bases, and 5 bases stayed unmatched. Germline assignment: CDR1 GTSNPN and CDR2 SVGIG (reference sequence). In nucleotides, the CDR3 is TGTGCCTGGGAGACAGGGGGCGACGGCTACACCTTC. Translated, it gives CAWETGGDGYTF. The full variable domain, in which reference TRBV30 and TRBJ1-2 provide the parts outside the CDR3, is SQTIHQWPATLVQPVGSPLSLECTVEGTSNPNLYWYRQAAGRGLQLLFYSVGIGQISSEVPQNLSASRPQDRQFILSSKKLLLSDSGFYLCAWETGGDGYTFGSGTRLTVV.

The chain joins TRBV2 to TRBJ2-5, with a tentative D call TRBD2 (6 bases). V was shortened by 8 bases and J by 4 bases, with 20 bases between the two germline ends. CDR1 and CDR2 from the germline V gene are SNHLY and FYNNEI. The CDR3 totals 15 residues. CDR3 amino acids: CASAGTLPGGETQYF. The DNA for the CDR3 is TGTGCCAGCGCCGGGACTCTCCCTGGAGGAGAGACCCAGTACTTC.

V and J are TRBV13 and TRBJ1-1; D uncertain. Trimming stripped 4 bases from V and 0 bases from J, with 15 bases between. The CDR3 spans 16 residues. Germline V gene lookup returns CDR1 PRHDT and CDR2 FYEKMQ (reference sequence). CDR3 in amino acids: CASSSRGASLNTEAFF. The CDR3 DNA reads TGTGCCAGCAGCTCCCGAGGAGCATCGTTGAACACTGAAGCTTTCTTT.

The chain recombines TRBV6-6 with TRBJ2-7; 7 nucleotides line up with TRBD1. This CDR3 region has 14 residues. The J segment lost 2 bases and the V segment lost 2 bases, leaving 3 bases of the junction unmatched. CDR1 MNHNY and CDR2 SVGAGI come from the germline V gene (reference sequence). This CDR3 reads CASSYGTATYEQYF. CDR3 bases: TGTGCCAGCAGTTACGGGACAGCTACCTACGAGCAGTACTTC.

The chain joins TRBV10-3 to TRBJ2-2, with 11 bases fitting TRBD2. This CDR3 comprises 19 residues. In germline, CDR1 is ENHRY, CDR2 SYGVKD. The J segment lost 1 base and the V segment lost 0 bases, leaving 7 bases of the junction unmatched. CDR3 sequence: CAISESAVAGGRNTGELFF. CDR3 sequence (DNA): TGTGCCATCAGTGAGTCGGCAGTAGCGGGGGGGCGGAACACCGGGGAGCTGTTTTTT.

This chain connects TRBV6-5 to TRBJ1-2; 8 positions agree with TRBD1. The CDR3 has 13 amino acids. Germline V CDR1 and CDR2: MNHEY, SVGAGI. The V gene end was trimmed by 4 bases and the J gene end by 6 bases; junction bases not matched to a gene: 4. CDR3 sequence (DNA): TGTGCCAGCAGTTCCAGGGGGCGGGATGGCTACACCTTC. Translation gives CASSSRGRDGYTF.

The chain links TRBV19 to TRBJ1-5; D is perhaps TRBD1 (6 bases). The germline CDR1 and CDR2 sequences are LNHDA and SQIVND (reference sequence). Trimming removed 7 bases from V and 2 bases from J, with 12 bases in between. CDR3 length equals 14 residues. CDR3 residues: CASTTGTRNQPQHF. In DNA, the CDR3 is TGTGCCAGTACGACGGGGACACGCAATCAGCCCCAGCATTTT.

This rearrangement joins TRBV27 to TRBJ2-7; D is ambiguous. The CDR3 has 13 residues. Deletions cut 8 bases from V and 2 bases from J, with 13 bases between. Germline CDR1 MNHEY, CDR2 SMNVEV (reference sequence). CDR3 sequence (DNA): TGTGCCAGCCGGTTACCTCCACCCTACGAGCAGTACTTC. Its protein product is CASRLPPPYEQYF.

This chain connects TRBV5-4 to TRBJ2-1, with D unresolved. Trimming took 2 bases from V and 10 from J, leaving 7 bases between them. The CDR3 consists of 11 residues. Germline CDR1 SGHNT, CDR2 YYREEE (reference sequence). CDR3 protein: CASSLIGEQFF. In DNA form, the CDR3 reads TGTGCCAGCAGCTTAATCGGGGAGCAGTTCTTC.

CDR3 in DNA: TGTGCCAGCAGCTTGATATCCCTTGACACTGAAGCTTTCTTT. Protein: CASSLISLDTEAFF. This chain joins TRBV5-6 and TRBJ1-1; D uncertain. From germline, CDR1 is SGHDT and CDR2 YYEEEE. V gave up 1 base and J gave up 3 bases, with 10 bases separating them. The CDR3 contains 14 residues.

V gene TRBV4-2 combines with J gene TRBJ1-5, with TRBD1 matching 9 bases. CDR1 is LGHNA and CDR2 is YNFKEQ in the germline V gene. The CDR3 length is 15 residues. V was clipped by 1 base and J by 3 bases; unmatched bases: 1. The CDR3: CASSQGDRDNQPQHF. The CDR3 coding sequence is TGTGCCAGCAGCCAAGGGGACAGGGACAATCAGCCCCAGCATTTT.

The chain recombines TRBV19 with TRBJ2-7; TRBD1 aligns across 8 bases. The CDR3 consists of 16 residues. Germline V gene data show CDR1 as LNHDA and CDR2 as SQIVND (reference sequence). The V segment lost 5 bases and the J segment 3 bases; nucleotides outside the gene matches: 12. CDR3 in amino acids: CASSPASDRGDYEQYF. The CDR3 nucleotides read TGTGCCAGTAGTCCTGCCAGCGACAGGGGTGACTACGAGCAGTACTTC.

V and J are TRBV6-5 and TRBJ1-6, with a possible D match to TRBD1 (5 bases). The CDR3 is 14 amino acids. Trimming stripped 5 bases from V and 4 bases from J, with 9 bases between. Germline loops: CDR1 MNHEY, CDR2 SVGAGI. The CDR3 coding sequence is TGTGCCAGCAGTGCGGGACCTTATAATTCACCCCTCCACTTT. Translated, it gives CASSAGPYNSPLHF.

The chain carries TRBV2 and TRBJ1-2; TRBD1 matches at 10 bases. Germline CDR1 is SNHLY and CDR2 is FYNNEI. The CDR3 is 14 residues long. After removal of 4 bases from V and 4 bases from J, the junction contained 3 bases not matched to a gene. In DNA, the CDR3 is TGTGCCAGCAGTGGGACAGGGGGTGGCTATGGCTACACCTTC. Amino acid sequence: CASSGTGGGYGYTF.

The rearrangement links TRBV5-1 to TRBJ1-1; TRBD1 agrees at 8 bases. Germline V CDR1 and CDR2: SGHRS, YFSETQ. With V trimmed by 0 bases and J by 5 bases, 9 bases remained unmatched. This CDR3 has 16 residues. CDR3 amino acids: CASSLEPQGVGTEAFF. CDR3 nucleotides: TGCGCCAGCAGCTTGGAACCACAGGGGGTAGGAACTGAAGCTTTCTTT.